Listed here are 26 T cell receptor beta chains from one sample, sequenced in a study of T cell repertoires in cytomegalovirus infection. Their target antigens are unknown. One entry per CDR3 protein results from TCRdb running MiXCR on the reads. The sample shows some 920,000 distinct CDR3 sequences, around 29% of them seen only once. The sequencing used cultured CD8+ T cells from PBMCs, collected from culture after CMV antigen stimulation. The receptors were sampled from a human donor in good health (CMV status not recorded). Some clones in this sample may be carry-over from other donors' samples.

The V gene is TRBV29-1, the J gene TRBJ2-6; D is ambiguous. Germline CDR1 reads SQVTM; CDR2 reads ANQGSEA. V dropped 4 bases and J dropped 2 bases, with 3 bases sitting between them. The length of the CDR3 is 12 residues. The CDR3 DNA follows: TGCAGCGTTGTCGCTGGGGCCAACGTCCTGACTTTC. Its protein is CSVVAGANVLTF.

In its sample, this clonotype was seen many times. The genes are TRBV12-3 or TRBV12-4 and TRBJ1-1; D is uncertain. This CDR3 has 12 amino acids. Trimming removed 0 bases from V and 7 bases from J, with 6 bases in between. CDR3 protein: CASSLAGVEAFF. Here the CDR3 DNA reads TGTGCCAGCAGTTTAGCTGGGGTTGAAGCTTTCTTT.

The chain is built from TRBV4-1 and TRBJ2-1, with 8 bases aligning to TRBD2. Germline-derived CDR1 and CDR2 are MGHRA and YSYEKL. The length of the CDR3 is 14 residues. V shed 2 bases, J shed 5 bases, and the junction held 2 bases outside the gene matches. CDR3 loop: CASSQRRGDNEQFF. The CDR3 nucleotides are TGCGCCAGCAGCCAACGGCGGGGGGACAATGAGCAGTTCTTC.

The table lists this clonotype with a few counts. The chain links TRBV7-6 to TRBJ1-5; TRBD1 might be the D (6 bases). V was pared by 1 base and J by 13 bases, with 11 bases between. Germline V gene sequence: CDR1 SGHVS, CDR2 FNYEAQ. There are 12 residues in the CDR3. The CDR3 sequence: CASSLGDRRQHF. For the CDR3, the DNA is TGTGCCAGCAGCTTAGGAGACAGGAGGCAGCATTTT.

This clonotype has only one observation. The gene calls are TRBV4-1 and TRBJ2-1, with 9 bases matching TRBD2. Trimming cost V 0 bases and J 4 bases; bases outside gene matches: 25. The CDR3 has 23 amino acids. CDR1 is MGHRA and CDR2 is YSYEKL in the germline V gene. CDR3 residues: CASSQDKGKALAGNTLVYNEQFF. CDR3 in DNA: TGCGCCAGCAGCCAAGATAAGGGAAAGGCTCTAGCGGGGAACACGTTAGTATACAATGAGCAGTTCTTC.

This clonotype was picked up many times. The chain recombines TRBV7-6 with TRBJ1-6; no clear D. The V gene lost 5 bases and the J gene lost 8 bases, with 13 bases spanning the gap. The CDR3 is made up of 14 amino acids. CDR1 SGHVS and CDR2 FNYEAQ come from the germline V gene. The CDR3 is CASSADVADSPLHF. In DNA, the CDR3 is TGTGCCAGCAGCGCGGATGTGGCGGATTCACCCCTCCACTTT. The whole variable domain, filled in from reference TRBV7-6 and TRBJ1-6, reads GAGVSQSPRYKVTKRGQDVALRCDPISGHVSLYWYRQALGQGPEFLTYFNYEAQQDKSGLPNDRFSAERPEGSISTLTIQRTEQRDSAMYRCASSADVADSPLHFGNGTRLTVT.

This clonotype was counted a single time. A much bigger clone sits one base away, suggesting this may be a read error. The V gene is TRBV27, the J gene TRBJ1-2, with no clear D. Per the germline V gene, CDR1 is MNHEY and CDR2 is SMNVEV (reference sequence). CDR3 length: 13 residues. The ends were cut back, 4 bases at V and 7 bases at J, with 13 bases in the middle. DNA of the CDR3: TGTGCCAGCAGTTCCCCCTTAGCTCCTGGCTACACCTTC. It codes for CASSSPLAPGYTF.

The chain employs TRBV7-8 and TRBJ1-5, with D unclear. The germline CDR1 and CDR2 sequences are SGHVS and FQNEAQ. The CDR3 spans 15 residues. Trimming cost V 2 bases and J 3 bases, with 11 bases left between them. CDR3 amino acids: CASSLIAEFNQPQHF. The CDR3 DNA sequence: TGTGCCAGCAGCTTAATTGCCGAATTCAATCAGCCCCAGCATTTT. The complete variable domain, with remaining parts taken from reference TRBV7-8 and TRBJ1-5, reads GAGVSQSPRYKVAKRGQDVALRCDPISGHVSLFWYQQALGQGPEFLTYFQNEAQLDKSGLPSDRFFAERPEGSVSTLKIQRTQQEDSAVYLCASSLIAEFNQPQHFGDGTRLSIL.

The chain is built from TRBV4-2 and TRBJ2-1; D remains ambiguous. The ends were cut back, 4 bases at V and 0 bases at J, with 13 bases in the middle. There are 16 residues in the CDR3. Looked up from germline, CDR1 is LGHNA and CDR2 is YNFKEQ. CDR3 protein: CASSLKTGSSYNEQFF. The CDR3 DNA is TGTGCCAGCAGCCTCAAGACTGGAAGCTCCTACAATGAGCAGTTCTTC.

This clonotype was detected only a few times. The chain couples TRBV6-6 to TRBJ2-1, with D unresolved. The germline V and J ends were trimmed by 2 bases and 2 bases, with 16 bases remaining between them. The CDR3 has 17 amino acids. Germline assignment: CDR1 MNHNY and CDR2 SVGAGI (reference sequence). The CDR3 is CASSYGSRSPPYNEQFF. The CDR3 coding sequence is TGTGCCAGCAGTTACGGTTCCAGGAGTCCTCCCTACAATGAGCAGTTCTTC.

The chain combines TRBV7-2 with TRBJ1-3; D remains ambiguous. Trimming left V 5 bases short and J 7 bases short, with 9 bases between. Germline CDR1 is SGHTA and CDR2 is FQGNSA. This CDR3 contains 12 residues. This CDR3 is CASSPLLNTIYF. The CDR3 bases are TGTGCCAGCAGCCCCTTATTGAACACCATATATTTT.

The chain carries TRBV28 and TRBJ2-7, with a weak D call TRBD1 (5 bases). The CDR3 runs 14 residues. Germline CDR1 MDHEN, CDR2 SYDVKM. Trimming cost V 4 bases and J 4 bases, with 14 bases left between them. CDR3 bases: TGTGCCAGCAGTTCCCTCCTTCGACAGTACGAGCAGTACGTC. Amino acid sequence: CASSSLLRQYEQYV.

This clonotype was observed a few times. The chain joins TRBV27 to TRBJ1-5; TRBD1 matches 11 bases. Germline CDR1 reads MNHEY; CDR2 reads SMNVEV (reference sequence). V trimming: 6 bases; J trimming: 5 bases; junction bases outside the gene matches: 9. This CDR3 is 16 amino acids long. The CDR3 nucleotides read TGTGCCAGCAGCTCGGGGGACAGGGGGATCGATCAGCCCCAGCATTTT. It specifies CASSSGDRGIDQPQHF.

This clonotype was counted between two and nine times. This chain links TRBV7-8 with TRBJ1-2, with 8 bases fitting TRBD1. Trimming cost V 2 bases and J 6 bases; bases outside gene matches: 5. Germline values: CDR1 SGHVS, CDR2 FQNEAQ. The CDR3 covers 14 residues. The CDR3 bases are TGTGCCAGCAGCTTAAGGAAGGACAGGGATGGCTACACCTTC. It translates to CASSLRKDRDGYTF.

The V and J genes are TRBV6-1 and TRBJ1-2; possible D gene TRBD1, 6 bases. V dropped 4 bases and J dropped 2 bases, with 11 bases sitting between them. The CDR3 runs 14 residues. The germline V gene has CDR1 MNHNS and CDR2 SASEGT. The CDR3 DNA reads TGTGCCAGCAGTGCGGGGGCCTCCAACTATGGCTACACCTTC. Translated: CASSAGASNYGYTF.

This clonotype was detected only a few times. The rearrangement uses TRBV6-6 and TRBJ2-3, with a weak D call TRBD1 (5 bases). CDR3 length equals 15 residues. The V end was cut by 0 bases, the J end by 4 bases, with 11 bases between. CDR1 is MNHNY, CDR2 SVGAGI, per germline (reference sequence). The CDR3 DNA is TGTGCCAGCAGTTACTCAGGAAAGGGGCCAGATACGCAGTATTTT. It translates to CASSYSGKGPDTQYF.

This clonotype was detected only a few times. The chain joins TRBV7-9 to TRBJ2-1; 10 bases map to TRBD1. The CDR3 is made up of 14 amino acids. Trimming took 5 bases from V and 7 from J; bases not matched to a gene: 5. Germline V gives CDR1 SEHNR, CDR2 FQNEAQ (reference sequence). CDR3 nucleotides: TGTGCCAGCAGCACCGGGGACAGGGGTAATGAGCAGTTCTTC. Protein: CASSTGDRGNEQFF.

There are many counts of this clonotype. V is TRBV7-2 and J is TRBJ1-1, with D hard to call. Germline V CDR1 and CDR2: SGHTA, FQGNSA. V lost 1 base and J lost 5, with 11 bases in between. The CDR3 spans 14 residues. The CDR3: CASSLGPGRTEAFF. CDR3 nucleotide sequence: TGTGCCAGCAGCTTAGGACCCGGGAGAACTGAAGCTTTCTTT.

In its sample, this clonotype was seen once. This may be a read error, as it is one base from a much larger clone. This chain connects TRBV7-9 to TRBJ2-3, with 11 bases matching TRBD2. The length of the CDR3 is 16 residues. Per germline, CDR1 SEHNR and CDR2 FQNEAQ (reference sequence). This CDR3 reads CASSLFPSGGPDAQYF. The CDR3, as DNA: TGTGCCAGCAGCTTATTTCCTAGCGGGGGGCCAGATGCGCAGTATTTT.

A single count supports this clonotype. At one boundary the junction diverges from the germline segment, which might be a read error. The chain employs TRBV7-3 and TRBJ1-1, with D unclear. CDR1 is SGHTA, CDR2 FQGTGA, per germline. The CDR3 runs to 13 residues. Written as DNA, the CDR3 is TGTGTCAGCAGCTTAGGGAGCTGGACTGAAGCTTTCTTT. This codes for CVSSLGSWTEAFF.

This clonotype appeared once. This rearrangement joins TRBV2 to TRBJ1-2; D possibly corresponds to TRBD1 (6 bases). Germline V gene sequence: CDR1 SNHLY, CDR2 FYNNEI. This CDR3 contains 13 residues. V lost 7 bases and J 6 bases, leaving 15 bases between the germline ends. The CDR3 DNA reads TGTGCCAGCACTATAGGACAGAAGAATGGCTACACCTTC. Translated: CASTIGQKNGYTF.

This chain links TRBV9 with TRBJ1-4; D unclear. The CDR3 has 12 residues. Germline CDR1 SGDLS, CDR2 YYNGEE. The V gene lost 3 bases and the J gene lost 10 bases, with 10 bases spanning the gap. The CDR3 sequence: CASSAEEGKLFF. DNA of the CDR3: TGTGCCAGCAGCGCGGAGGAGGGAAAACTGTTTTTT.

The J gene is TRBJ2-2, the V gene TRBV9, with 7 bases that match TRBD1. The CDR3 length is 16 residues. After removal of 1 base from V and 4 bases from J, the junction contained 7 bases not matched to a gene. Germline CDR1 and CDR2: SGDLS and YYNGEE. The CDR3 here is CASSVFEGAGTGELFF. DNA for the CDR3: TGTGCCAGCAGCGTATTTGAGGGGGCGGGCACCGGGGAGCTGTTTTTT.

This clonotype occurred a few times. This chain uses TRBV6-6 with TRBJ1-1; unclear D gene. Trimming took 6 bases from V and 7 from J, leaving 12 bases between them. The length of the CDR3 is 12 residues. Germline CDR1 and CDR2: MNHNY and SVGAGI (reference sequence). The CDR3 sequence: CASSIAGNEAFF. CDR3 sequence (DNA): TGTGCCAGCAGCATCGCCGGGAATGAAGCTTTCTTT.

The V call is TRBV7-9, the J call TRBJ1-1; TRBD1 matches at 7 bases. After removal of 6 bases from V and 7 bases from J, the junction contained 8 bases not matched to a gene. The V gene's germline CDR1 is SEHNR and CDR2 FQNEAQ (reference sequence). This CDR3 is built from 13 residues. The CDR3 loop is CASSASGTDEAFF. The CDR3, as DNA: TGTGCCAGCAGTGCTTCCGGGACAGATGAAGCTTTCTTT.

This clonotype has a count of ten or more. V usage is TRBV7-6 and J usage is TRBJ2-3; 7 bases align to TRBD1. The J segment lost 2 bases and the V segment lost 2 bases, leaving 22 bases of the junction unmatched. The CDR3 runs 21 residues. Germline CDR1 and CDR2: SGHVS and FNYEAQ. CDR3 nucleotide sequence: TGTGCCAGCAGCTTACGTACGGGCGAAGGGGGCAGCGAAGGGCCCACAGATACGCAGTATTTT. It translates to CASSLRTGEGGSEGPTDTQYF.